These 8 T cell receptor beta chains were all obtained from the same sample, sequenced in a study of regulatory T cells in long-lasting Graves disease. iRepertoire HTBI primers and Arm-PCR of CDR3 regions built TCR beta libraries. Each CDR3 protein gets one entry after TCRdb re-called the multiplex PCR reads with MiXCR. Of 360,000 or so distinct CDR3 sequences in the sample, around 15% are singletons; the top ten hold around 21%. Indicated time point: newly diagnosed GD, antithyroid drugs for less than 3 months. Construction of the TCR library relied on RNA isolated from PBMCs. These data were likewise used in another study, on T cells in Graves' hyperthyroidism and ophthalmopathy.

The source was peripheral blood mononuclear cells (PBMCs), collected at new diagnosis, from a patient treated with antithyroid drugs. Source of these receptors: a woman aged 18-35 years with Graves disease.

This clonotype has at least ten counts. This rearrangement joins TRBV7-9 to TRBJ2-1; 11 positions match TRBD2. Germline CDR1 reads SEHNR; CDR2 reads FQNEAQ (reference sequence). The CDR3 totals 19 residues. Trimming removed 5 bases from V and 1 base from J; junction bases left unmatched: 13. CDR3 sequence (DNA): TGTGCCAGCAGCCTCCCACTAGCGGGGGATTCCCATTCCTACAATGAGCAGTTCTTC. Translating gives CASSLPLAGDSHSYNEQFF.

V is TRBV11-2 and J is TRBJ2-7, with D perhaps TRBD1 or TRBD2 (5 bases each). There are 16 residues in the CDR3. Deletions cut 1 base from V and 1 base from J, with 14 bases between. Looked up from germline, CDR1 is SGHAT and CDR2 is FQNNGV. CDR3 sequence (DNA): TGTGCCAGCAGCTTAGGGGTGGGACCCAGTTCCTACGAGCAGTACTTC. This codes for CASSLGVGPSSYEQYF.

This clonotype was seen ten or more times. The chain couples TRBV18 to TRBJ2-2; D uncertain. From germline, CDR1 is KGHSH and CDR2 LQKENI. The CDR3 length is 14 residues. Trimming took off 3 bases at V and 3 bases at J, with 8 bases between the two ends. DNA for the CDR3: TGTGCCAGCTCACCGATTCATCACACCGGGGAGCTGTTTTTT. It encodes CASSPIHHTGELFF.

In its sample, this clonotype was seen many times. The rearrangement links TRBV7-2 to TRBJ2-1, with TRBD1 matching over 10 bases. The J call is in doubt because the DNA end fits TRBJ2-5 better. Germline lookup yields CDR1 SGHTA and CDR2 FQGNSA. CDR3 length equals 21 residues. The CDR3 region has the DNA TGTGCCAGCAGCCCCATATTCGGCGACAGGGGGCAAGGGGTTTTCCAAGAGACCCAGTACTTC. It is translated as CASSPIFGDRGQGVFQETQYF.

The chain employs TRBV20-1 and TRBJ2-3, with a weak D call TRBD1 (6 bases). Trimming left V 6 bases short and J 6 bases short, with 19 bases between. The CDR3 has 14 amino acids. Germline CDR1 DFQATT, CDR2 SNEGSKA (reference sequence). This chain's CDR3 is CSARPGTLLDTQYF. CDR3 nucleotide sequence: TGCAGTGCCCGTCCCGGGACATTGTTGGATACGCAGTATTTT.

With regard to this clonotype: With a much larger clone just one base away, this may be a read error. The chain joins TRBV5-4 to TRBJ1-1; unclear D gene. Germline V gene data show CDR1 as SGHNT and CDR2 as YYREEE (reference sequence). The CDR3 sequence is 15 residues long. The CDR3 DNA follows: TGTGCCAGCAGCTTAGGAAATGGGCTACAAGCTGAAGGTTTCTTT. This codes for CASSLGNGLQAEGFF. Full variable domain (missing parts from reference TRBV5-4 and TRBJ1-1): ETGVTQSPTHLIKTRGQQVTLRCSSQSGHNTVSWYQQALGQGPQFIFQYYREEENGRGNFPPRFSGLQFPNYSSELNVNALELDDSALYLCASSLGNGLQAEGFFGQGTRLTVV.

This clonotype was counted many times. At one of its ends the junction is not consistent with the germline gene, which may arise from a read error. The rearrangement uses TRBV6-9 and TRBJ1-1, with D hard to call. The CDR3 consists of 12 residues. The germline CDR1 and CDR2 sequences are MNHGY and SVAAGI. CDR3 DNA sequence: TGTGCCAGCAGTTACCCGCGGACTGGAGCTTTCTTT. Its translation: CASSYPRTGAFF.

This clonotype was recorded a few times. The chain uses TRBV6-5 and TRBJ1-3; D is undetermined. V was shortened by 4 bases and J by 0 bases, with 10 bases between the two germline ends. CDR3 length: 15 amino acids. Germline V gene lookup returns CDR1 MNHEY and CDR2 SVGAGI. CDR3 in DNA: TGTGCCAGCAGTTTTGGGAAACACTCTGGAAACACCATATATTTT. It specifies CASSFGKHSGNTIYF.